The 26 T cell receptor beta chains presented below share a single source sample, sequenced in a study of T cells in Graves' hyperthyroidism and ophthalmopathy. RNA transcripts gave rise to amplified TCR beta CDR3 regions. The TCR CDR3 was amplified in a first-round RT-PCR using the HTBI primer set. TCRdb reprocessed the multiplex PCR reads with MiXCR, giving one entry per CDR3 protein. The data contain about 260,000 distinct CDR3 sequences, roughly 17% of them seen just once; the ten biggest clones take up around 30%. The sequencing input was blood. These receptor sequences come from a young woman with Graves' ophthalmopathy.

The chain recombines TRBV28 with TRBJ1-2; no definite D call. V was pared by 4 bases and J by 2 bases, with 11 bases between. Looked up from germline, CDR1 is MDHEN and CDR2 is SYDVKM. The CDR3 spans 14 residues. The CDR3 here is CASSSLLGNYGYTF. The CDR3 DNA reads as TGTGCCAGCAGTTCGCTGCTTGGGAACTATGGCTACACCTTC.

This clonotype showed up just once. Being one base from a much bigger clone, this may be a read error. This chain connects TRBV5-1 to TRBJ2-2, with D tentatively TRBD1 (6 bases). CDR1 and CDR2 from the germline V gene are SGHRS and YFSETQ. This CDR3 has 13 amino acids. The CDR3 protein is CASSRDNTGELVF. CDR3 coding DNA: TGCGCCAGCAGCCGGGACAACACCGGGGAGCTGGTTTTT.

This clonotype was recorded many times. The rearrangement uses TRBV7-9 and TRBJ2-1; D gene ambiguous. Per the germline V gene, CDR1 is SEHNR and CDR2 is FQNEAQ (reference sequence). V was cut by 5 bases and J by 4 bases, with 9 bases left in between. CDR3 length equals 13 residues. CDR3 coding DNA: TGTGCCAGCAGCCCGCGTCTTTACAATGAGCAGTTCTTC. Protein product: CASSPRLYNEQFF.

The CDR3 loop is CASSIFHPDNLSGNTIYF. The CDR3 DNA sequence: TGTGCCAGTAGTATCTTTCACCCAGACAATCTCTCTGGAAACACCATATATTTT. The chain is built from TRBV19 and TRBJ1-3; no definite D call. The CDR3 has 18 amino acids. Germline V CDR1 and CDR2: LNHDA, SQIVND (reference sequence). V lost 3 bases and J lost 0, with 18 bases in between.

As regards this clonotype: Just one base apart from a much larger clone, this may be a read error. The V and J genes are TRBV11-1 and TRBJ2-1; D gene uncertain. CDR1 and CDR2 (germline): SGHAT, FQDESV (reference sequence). The CDR3 totals 15 residues. Trimming left V 5 bases short and J 3 bases short, with 14 bases between. The CDR3 region has the DNA TGTGCCAGCAGCCCCTGGATAAGCTTCTACAATGAGCAGTTCTTC. It translates to CASSPWISFYNEQFF.

The sample holds many counts of this clonotype. V usage is TRBV2 and J usage is TRBJ2-1; TRBD1 or TRBD2 may be the D gene (6 bases each). The CDR3 length is 15 residues. Deletions cut 1 base from V and 3 bases from J, with 10 bases between. Germline V gene lookup returns CDR1 SNHLY and CDR2 FYNNEI. The DNA of the CDR3 is TGTGCCAGCAGTGAAGAGGGGGGATACTACAATGAGCAGTTCTTC. Residues: CASSEEGGYYNEQFF.

This clonotype was counted many times. V and J are TRBV5-6 and TRBJ1-1; no clear D gene. This CDR3 region has 15 residues. V dropped 2 bases and J dropped 3 bases, with 14 bases sitting between them. The germline CDR1 and CDR2 sequences are SGHDT and YYEEEE. The CDR3 nucleotides read TGTGCCAGCAGCTTCGCTGGAGGTTCTGACACTGAAGCTTTCTTT. Translation gives CASSFAGGSDTEAFF.

This clonotype showed up many times. This chain connects TRBV20-1 to TRBJ2-3; 8 bases are shared with TRBD2. Germline V gene data show CDR1 as DFQATT and CDR2 as SNEGSKA (reference sequence). Trimming removed 3 bases from V and 0 bases from J; junction bases left unmatched: 11. The length of the CDR3 is 17 residues. The CDR3 coding sequence is TGCAGTGCTAGGCGGAGCGGGGGTCACCGTAGCACAGATACGCAGTATTTT. Translating it yields CSARRSGGHRSTDTQYF.

This clonotype was seen ten or more times. This chain uses TRBV11-2 with TRBJ1-1; possibly TRBD1 for D (6 bases). There are 18 residues in the CDR3. The germline V gene has CDR1 SGHAT and CDR2 FQNNGV. Trimming removed 5 bases at V and 1 base at J, with 23 bases between. The CDR3 nucleotides read TGTGCCAGCAGCCCGGGGGGGCAGGCAGGTAGGGAGAACACTGAAGCTTTCTTT. This translates into CASSPGGQAGRENTEAFF.

This clonotype was counted at least ten times. The chain carries TRBV24-1 and TRBJ2-7, with a weak D call TRBD2 (5 bases). The CDR3 loop spans 11 amino acids. Trimming removed 10 bases at V and 6 bases at J, with 12 bases between. Germline lookup yields CDR1 KGHDR and CDR2 SFDVKD. The CDR3 loop is CATTAGGEQYF. As DNA, the CDR3 is TGTGCCACTACGGCGGGCGGCGAGCAGTACTTC.

This clonotype was counted at least ten times. The chain uses TRBV10-3 and TRBJ2-2; 11 bases fit TRBD2. Germline-derived CDR1 and CDR2 are ENHRY and SYGVKD. The V segment lost 8 bases and the J segment 1 base; nucleotides outside the gene matches: 9. The CDR3 length is 17 residues. Written as DNA, the CDR3 is TGTGCCATCTCGGCTAGCGGGGGGTCCGTGAACACCGGGGAGCTGTTTTTT. As protein: CAISASGGSVNTGELFF.

A few counts support this clonotype. This sequence joins TRBV9 and TRBJ1-2; weak D call: TRBD1 (5 bases). Germline lookup yields CDR1 SGDLS and CDR2 YYNGEE. The V end lost 5 bases, the J end lost 4 bases, and 15 bases lay between the germline ends. The CDR3 consists of 14 residues. The CDR3 spells CASRGGGEFYGYTF. The CDR3 DNA is TGTGCCAGCAGAGGTGGGGGGGAATTCTATGGCTACACCTTC.

V usage is TRBV2 and J usage is TRBJ2-1; 8 positions match TRBD2. The CDR3 totals 16 residues. The junction had 7 bases not matched to a gene; V was cut back by 5 bases and J by 1 base. Looked up from germline, CDR1 is SNHLY and CDR2 is FYNNEI. The CDR3 reads CASSFIAGPSYNEQFF. CDR3 nucleotides: TGTGCCAGCAGTTTCATAGCGGGGCCTTCCTACAATGAGCAGTTCTTC.

This chain joins TRBV7-8 and TRBJ2-3, with 10 positions matching TRBD2. CDR1 is SGHVS and CDR2 is FQNEAQ in the germline V gene. V lost 0 bases and J lost 4; bases outside the gene matches: 4. There are 16 residues in the CDR3. The CDR3 loop reads CASSLAPSGSPDTQYF. In DNA, the CDR3 is TGTGCCAGCAGCTTAGCGCCTAGCGGGAGTCCAGATACGCAGTATTTT.

This clonotype has a count of ten or more. The chain joins TRBV20-1 to TRBJ1-2, with no clear D. Germline loops: CDR1 DFQATT, CDR2 SNEGSKA (reference sequence). Trimming stripped 6 bases from V and 5 bases from J, with 22 bases between. CDR3 length: 15 amino acids. The CDR3 DNA reads as TGCAGTGCCCCCTTATTAGGAGGGCAATCATATGGCTACACCTTC. It yields the protein CSAPLLGGQSYGYTF.

Points on this clonotype: A much larger clone differs by one base, so this may be a read error. The chain couples TRBV3-1 to TRBJ1-2; no firm D call. The CDR3 consists of 14 residues. Germline values: CDR1 LGHDT, CDR2 YNNKEL (reference sequence). The ends were cut back, 1 base at V and 4 bases at J, with 10 bases in the middle. The CDR3 sequence is CASSQVVWSYGYTF. The CDR3 DNA reads TGTGCCAGCAGCCAAGTGGTATGGTCCTATGGCTACACCTTC.

This clonotype has ten or more counts. The germline gene is not matched at one end of the junction; a read error may be the cause. The rearrangement joins TRBV20-1 to TRBJ2-7; maybe TRBD1 (5 bases). The CDR3 length is 14 residues. CDR1 is DFQATT, CDR2 SNEGSKA, per germline (reference sequence). The CDR3 here is CSARGGRDSYEQYF. The CDR3 bases are TGCAGTGCCAGAGGTGGCAGGGACTCCTACGAGCAGTACTTC.

There are many counts of this clonotype. The chain employs TRBV19 and TRBJ2-7; 9 bases are a match to TRBD2. Germline-derived CDR1 and CDR2 are LNHDA and SQIVND (reference sequence). With 1 base clipped from V and 3 bases from J, the junction kept 4 bases outside the gene matches. The CDR3 length is 15 residues. As DNA, the CDR3 is TGTGCCAGTAGTATAGTAGCACTAGCGGGCTACGAGCAGTACTTC. Its protein is CASSIVALAGYEQYF.

This clonotype was observed at least ten times. V is TRBV5-1 and J is TRBJ2-5, with D tentatively TRBD2 (5 bases). Germline-derived CDR1 and CDR2 are SGHRS and YFSETQ. CDR3 length equals 14 residues. Trimming shortened V by 2 bases and J by 4 bases, and 12 bases separated the two germline ends. The CDR3 protein is CASSFSVGRETQYF. The CDR3 coding sequence is TGCGCCAGCAGCTTTTCTGTAGGGAGAGAGACCCAGTACTTC.

This clonotype showed up many times. The rearrangement uses TRBV20-1 and TRBJ2-7, with 9 bases aligning to TRBD1. From germline, CDR1 is DFQATT and CDR2 SNEGSKA (reference sequence). This CDR3 is built from 14 residues. Trimming cost V 2 bases and J 3 bases; bases outside gene matches: 5. The CDR3 DNA is TGCAGTGCTAGAAACACAGGGGGCGGCTACGAGCAGTACTTC. It translates to CSARNTGGGYEQYF.

Note on this clonotype: The CDR3 does not close with the conserved phenylalanine or tryptophan, likely indicating a read error. V gene TRBV6-2 or TRBV6-3 combines with J gene TRBJ1-3; 7 nucleotides agree with TRBD1. Germline V CDR1 and CDR2: MNHEY, SVGEGT. Unmatched junction bases numbered 8, after V lost 2 bases and J lost 4 bases. This CDR3 is built from 16 residues. The CDR3 DNA reads as TGTGCCAGCAGTTACGAAAAGGGGGCTGCGGGAAACACCATATATCTT. It yields the protein CASSYEKGAAGNTIYL.

At least ten counts were recorded for this clonotype. V usage is TRBV5-1 and J usage is TRBJ2-1; no clear D. CDR1 is SGHRS, CDR2 YFSETQ, per germline. V was cut by 0 bases and J by 2 bases, with 9 bases left in between. The CDR3 extends over 15 amino acids. The CDR3, as DNA: TGCGCCAGCAGCTTGGCCAGGCGCCCCTACAATGAGCAGTTCTTC. It specifies CASSLARRPYNEQFF.

This clonotype showed up many times. The chain joins TRBV5-1 to TRBJ2-2; D is undetermined. In germline, CDR1 is SGHRS, CDR2 YFSETQ. Trimming left V 4 bases short and J 3 bases short, with 10 bases between. The CDR3 consists of 14 residues. CDR3 amino acids: CASSPETDTGELFF. The CDR3 DNA reads TGCGCCAGCAGCCCCGAGACTGACACCGGGGAGCTGTTTTTT.

This clonotype was seen repeatedly, ten times or more. The CDR3 DNA sequence: TGTGCCAGCAGCCAAGGGGCCGTTTACGAGCAGTACTTC. It yields the protein CASSQGAVYEQYF. This chain links TRBV3-1 with TRBJ2-7, with D unclear. Deletions cut 1 base from V and 4 bases from J, with 8 bases between. The CDR3 consists of 13 residues. Per germline, CDR1 LGHDT and CDR2 YNNKEL (reference sequence).

This clonotype was seen many times. The gene calls are TRBV6-5 and TRBJ2-5; 7 bases are shared with TRBD2. V dropped 1 base and J dropped 4; count of bases not matched to a gene: 9. CDR3 length: 16 residues. Germline V gene data show CDR1 as MNHEY and CDR2 as SVGAGI. CDR3 nucleotides: TGTGCCAGCAGTTACTGGGGAGGGGCCGGTAGAGAGACCCAGTACTTC. It encodes CASSYWGGAGRETQYF.

The CDR3 coding sequence is TGTGCCAGCAGTTTAGCAGGGTTCACTGAAGCTTTCTTT. This codes for CASSLAGFTEAFF. This chain links TRBV27 with TRBJ1-1; tentative D call: TRBD1 (5 bases). Germline CDR1 and CDR2: MNHEY and SMNVEV (reference sequence). This CDR3 is built from 13 residues. The V end was cut by 2 bases, the J end by 4 bases, with 8 bases between.